What follows is one TCR beta chain and its context. By sample share, this clone is medium-sized (0.01 to 0.1%). This receptor's antigen is unknown. No base quality values were provided; no much bigger clone lies one nucleotide off. The entry originates in a study of T cell changes during pregnancy in multiple sclerosis (dated by TCRdb to about 2019). Regarding the research as a whole: Changes in the T cell repertoire over the course of pregnancy were examined in this study in women with multiple sclerosis.

Receptor amplification or capture employed the immunoSEQ multiplex PCR assay. TCRdb mirrors the immuneACCESS table, restricted to in-frame sequences. Some clones are absent from its copies; in checked studies, under half trace to an unresolved V gene, and the reason for the others is unknown. Within this sample are about 8,000 clones, with around 87% of them counted one time only. 5.2% of the sample rests with the top ten. The receptor comes from a female donor in good health, enrolled as a control in a pregnancy study. This sample comprised CD8+ T cells from peripheral blood mononuclear cells, obtained in the first trimester of pregnancy.

CDR3 sequence: CASSQGTENTEAFF. The DNA reads as follows: TGTGCCAGCAGCCAGGGGACAGAGAACACTGAAGCTTTCTTT. The chain is encoded by TRBV4-2 joined to TRBJ1-1, and TRBD1 matches 7 of the central bases. The CDR1 and CDR2 encoded by the germline V gene are LGHNA and YNFKEQ. The CDR3, from cysteine to phenylalanine, totals 14 residues. Left in the record is the CDR3 DNA by itself, 42 bases read in frame from the first base. The germline V end is reduced by 3 bases and the J end by 1 base; junction bases left unmatched: 2.